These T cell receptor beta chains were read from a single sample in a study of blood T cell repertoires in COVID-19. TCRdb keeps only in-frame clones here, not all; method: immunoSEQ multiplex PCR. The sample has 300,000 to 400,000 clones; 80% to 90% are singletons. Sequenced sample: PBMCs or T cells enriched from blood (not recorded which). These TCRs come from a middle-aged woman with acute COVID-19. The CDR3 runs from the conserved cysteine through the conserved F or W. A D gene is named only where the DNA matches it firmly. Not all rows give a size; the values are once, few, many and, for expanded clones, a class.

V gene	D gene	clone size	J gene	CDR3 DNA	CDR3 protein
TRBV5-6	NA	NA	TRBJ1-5	TGTGCCAGCAGCTCGGGGATCCTCTTAAATCAGCCCCAGCATTTT	CASSSGILLNQPQHF
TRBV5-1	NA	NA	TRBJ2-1	TGCGCCAGCAGCTCCCAGGCGGGTACGGATGAGCAGTTCTTC	CASSSQAGTDEQFF
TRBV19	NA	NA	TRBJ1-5	TGTGCCAGTAGTATCCGCCGGAAGACAACTAGCAATCAGCCCCAGCATTTT	CASSIRRKTTSNQPQHF
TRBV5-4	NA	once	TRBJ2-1	TGTGCCAGCAGCTTGGGACTCCGTAATGAGCAGTTCTTC	CASSLGLRNEQFF
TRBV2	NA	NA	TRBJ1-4	TGTGCCAGCAGTTCCACCCAGGGGTGGAATGAAAAACTGTTTTTT	CASSSTQGWNEKLFF
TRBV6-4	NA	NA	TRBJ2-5	TGTGCCAGCAGTGACTCGCACGGAGAGGGCGAGACCCAGTACTTC	CASSDSHGEGETQYF
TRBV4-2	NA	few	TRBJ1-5	TGTGCCAGCAGCCAAGATTATTTGGGCGATCAGCCCCAGCATTTT	CASSQDYLGDQPQHF
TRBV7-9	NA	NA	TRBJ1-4	TGTGCCAGCAGCCCTAGTGCAGACCAGGGGAAGTGGACTAATGAAAAACTGTTTTTT	CASSPSADQGKWTNEKLFF
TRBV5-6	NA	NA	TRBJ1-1	TGTGCCAGCAGGGAAGGGGTGAGGACTGAAGCTTTCTTT	CASREGVRTEAFF
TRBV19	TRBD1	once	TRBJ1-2	TGTGCCAGTAGTTCCCAGGGGGCGAATGGCTACACCTTC	CASSSQGANGYTF
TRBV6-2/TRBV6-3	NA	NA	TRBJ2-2	TGTGCCAGCAGTCGGGATAGCACCGGGGAGCTGTTTTTT	CASSRDSTGELFF
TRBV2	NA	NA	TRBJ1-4	TGTGCCAGCAGTGAGCAAGGGAGAGGGCGTGAAAAACTGTTTTTT	CASSEQGRGREKLFF
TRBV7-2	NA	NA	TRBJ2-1	TGTGCCAGCAGCTTAGAACCCCTAGCGAATGAGCAGTTCTTC	CASSLEPLANEQFF
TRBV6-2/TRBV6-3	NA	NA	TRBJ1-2	TGTGCCAGCAGTCCGACGGGACTCCAGATGTTGGATGGCTACACCTTC	CASSPTGLQMLDGYTF
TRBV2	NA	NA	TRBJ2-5	TGTGCCAGCACCCAGGGTGGAAAACAAGAGACCCAGTACTTC	CASTQGGKQETQYF
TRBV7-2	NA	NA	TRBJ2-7	TGTGCCAGCAGCTTAGGACAGCTTGCTGGGGAGCAGTACTTC	CASSLGQLAGEQYF
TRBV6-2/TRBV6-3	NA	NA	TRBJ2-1	TGTGCCAGCAGTTACTCCCGCGTGTTTAATGAGCAGTTCTTC	CASSYSRVFNEQFF
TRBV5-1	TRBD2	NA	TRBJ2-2	TGCGCCAGCAGCTCCGGGGCCAGCGGGGGGGCCTTGGCCGGGGAGCTGTTTTTT	CASSSGASGGALAGELFF
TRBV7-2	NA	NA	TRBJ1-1	TGTGCCAGCAGCCCCGAAGGCGTTTGGGGGCGGGTTAACACTGAAGCTTTCTTT	CASSPEGVWGRVNTEAFF
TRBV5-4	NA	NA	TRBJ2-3	TGTGCCAGCAGCTTGGGGCTAGCGACGGGGGCAGATACGCAGTATTTT	CASSLGLATGADTQYF
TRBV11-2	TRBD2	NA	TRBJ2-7	TGTGCCAGCAGCTTCAAACTAGCGGACCCCTCCTACGAGCAGTACTTC	CASSFKLADPSYEQYF
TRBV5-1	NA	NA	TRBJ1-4	TGCGCCAGCAGCTTGGCCTTGGGTAGAGGTGAAAAACTGTTTTTT	CASSLALGRGEKLFF
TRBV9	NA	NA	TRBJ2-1	TGTGCCAGCAGCCCACATCCCGCGGGTAGTGTTCCGTTCTTC	CASSPHPAGSVPFF
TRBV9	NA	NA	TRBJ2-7	TGTGCCAGCAGCGTAGCCTCTGGGCAGAGCTACGAGCAGTACTTC	CASSVASGQSYEQYF
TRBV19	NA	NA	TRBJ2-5	TGTGCCAGTAGTATATCGGTCCAAGAGACCCAGTACTTC	CASSISVQETQYF
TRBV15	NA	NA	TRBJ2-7	TGTGCCACCAGCAGACACAGGGTGGAGTACGAGCAGTACTTC	CATSRHRVEYEQYF
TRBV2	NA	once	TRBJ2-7	TGTGCCAGCAGTGAAGAAGGAGGCGGAGGGGCCTACGAGCAGTACTTC	CASSEEGGGGAYEQYF
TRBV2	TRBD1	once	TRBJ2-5	TGTGCCAGCAGTGCACAGGGGATGTACCAAGAGACCCAGTACTTC	CASSAQGMYQETQYF
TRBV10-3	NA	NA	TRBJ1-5	TGTGCCATCAGGAACCGGGACAATCAGCCCCAGCATTTT	CAIRNRDNQPQHF
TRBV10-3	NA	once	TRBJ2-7	TGTGCCATCAGTGACAGGGGCCACTACGAGCAGTACTTC	CAISDRGHYEQYF
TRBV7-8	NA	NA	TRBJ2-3	TGTGCCAGCAGCTTAGCGGCTAGCGCAGATACGCAGTATTTT	CASSLAASADTQYF
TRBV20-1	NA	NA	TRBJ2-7	TGCAGTGCTGGTGGGAGAGGTACGGCTTCCTACGAGCAGTACTTC	CSAGGRGTASYEQYF
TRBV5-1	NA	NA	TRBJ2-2	TGCGCCAGCAGTCCCCGAGAGGGAACCGGGGAGCTGTTTTTT	CASSPREGTGELFF
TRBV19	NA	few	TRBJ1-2	TGTGCCAGCCACATGACCCGAGCCGGGACTGCGACCGGCTACACCTTC	CASHMTRAGTATGYTF
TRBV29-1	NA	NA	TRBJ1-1	TGCAGCGGAGAAGGTGGGGGGTCTGAAGCTTTCTTT	CSGEGGGSEAFF
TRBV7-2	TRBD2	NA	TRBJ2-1	TGTGCCAGCAGCTTAGTTGCGGGAGGAATGGGCAATGAGCAGTTCTTC	CASSLVAGGMGNEQFF
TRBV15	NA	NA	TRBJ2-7	TGTGCCACCAGCAGAGACTACTACGAGCAGTACTTC	CATSRDYYEQYF
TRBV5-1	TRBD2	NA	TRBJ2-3	TGCGCCACCAGCGTAGCGGGAGAGGTGACAGATACGCAGTATTTT	CATSVAGEVTDTQYF
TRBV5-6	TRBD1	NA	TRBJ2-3	TGTGCCAGCAGCTTAGACAGGGGAAGGGCAGATACGCAGTATTTT	CASSLDRGRADTQYF
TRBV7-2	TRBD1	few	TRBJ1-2	TGTGCCAGCAGCTTACGGGACAGCTCGTCTGGTGGCTACACCTTC	CASSLRDSSSGGYTF
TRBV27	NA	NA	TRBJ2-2	TGTGCCAGCAGTTTTTCCTATTGGCGGGTCACCGGGGAGCTGTTTTTT	CASSFSYWRVTGELFF
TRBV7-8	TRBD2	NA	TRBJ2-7	TGTGCCAGCAGCTTAGGGTCTAGCGGAGCTACCTACGAGCAGTACTTC	CASSLGSSGATYEQYF
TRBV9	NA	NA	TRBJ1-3	TGTGCCAGCAGAAGCCGAGATCCTGGAAACACCATATATTTT	CASRSRDPGNTIYF
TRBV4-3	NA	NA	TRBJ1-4	TGCGCCAGCAGCCAAGAGTACAGGGCGAATGAAAAACTGTTTTTT	CASSQEYRANEKLFF
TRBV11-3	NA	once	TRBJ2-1	TGTGCCAGCAGCTTAGATGCTTTGGGAGGATACAATGAGCAGTTCTTC	CASSLDALGGYNEQFF
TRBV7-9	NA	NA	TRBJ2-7	TGTGCCAGCAGCCAAACGACAGGTGACTACGAGCAGTACTTC	CASSQTTGDYEQYF
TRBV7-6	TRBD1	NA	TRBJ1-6	TGTGCCAGCAGCTCCGGGGGGACAGGGGTCTCACCCCTCCACTTT	CASSSGGTGVSPLHF
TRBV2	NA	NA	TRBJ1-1	TGTGCCAGCAGTGAAGTGCTGAGGGACACTGAAGCTTTCTTT	CASSEVLRDTEAFF
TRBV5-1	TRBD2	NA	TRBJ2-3	TGCGCCAGCAGCACCGGGACTAGCGGGAGGGCAGATACGCAGTATTTT	CASSTGTSGRADTQYF